The clone carrying this T cell receptor (beta chain) was seen more than once but under ten times. Its antigen is undetermined. PCR used 60 Vbeta primers and 13 Jbeta primers. This table comes from immunoSEQ multiplex PCR, and its TCRdb copy is limited to in-frame clones, with some not included. The repertoire holds 100,000 or so clones, less than 80% seen once, with 1.3% in the top ten. There are 13 residues in the CDR3. The germline CDR1 and CDR2 sequences are MNHEY and SVGAGI. The V and J ends lost 5 bases and 3 bases, in that order; junction bases with no gene match: 3. The data belong to a study of cytomegalovirus exposure and HLA in healthy donors. The study's findings and limits: A later analysis, which compared TCR beta chains of equal frequency, found the HLA-associated ones more clonally expanded. Sequencing depth roughly uniform across donors was assumed in presence/absence analyses. Immune exposure data for these donors was limited to CMV serostatus.

This TCR was sampled from a young man in good health and CMV-seronegative. The source material was PBMCs. V is TRBV6-5 and J is TRBJ1-1; 7 nucleotides line up with TRBD1. CDR3 in amino acids: CASSRQGYTEAFF. CDR3 nucleotides: TGTGCCAGCAGTCGACAGGGTTACACTGAAGCTTTCTTT.